The 13 T cell receptor beta chains presented below share a single source sample, sequenced in a study of metastatic and nonmetastatic thyroid tumors. None of the patients had undergone any treatment ahead of thyroid surgery. TCRdb re-analyzed the PCR reads through MiXCR. The sample has 30,000 to 40,000 clones; roughly 19% are singletons. The sequenced material came from blood. The receptors here all came from a female donor with papillary thyroid cancer or a benign thyroid nodule (not recorded which). Some clones in this sample may be carry-over from other donors' samples.

This clone was found many times. The CDR3: CASSLYGSATDTQYF. The CDR3 DNA is TGTGCCAGCAGCTTGTACGGGTCGGCGACAGATACGCAGTATTTT. The chain employs TRBV5-6 and TRBJ2-3; no definite D call. The germline V and J ends were trimmed by 1 base and 3 bases, with 12 bases remaining between them. CDR1 and CDR2 from the germline V gene are SGHDT and YYEEEE. The CDR3 length is 15 residues.

This clone was detected ten times or more. The rearrangement links TRBV4-3 to TRBJ2-1, with 8 bases matching TRBD2. The trim removed 2 bases at V and 12 bases at J, leaving 3 bases unmatched. The CDR3 totals 12 residues. Germline lookup yields CDR1 LGHNA and CDR2 YSLEER. The CDR3 is CASSQREGRQFF. The DNA of the CDR3 is TGCGCCAGCAGCCAACGGGAGGGCCGGCAGTTCTTC.

The gene calls are TRBV30 and TRBJ2-1, with 9 bases identical to TRBD2. The CDR3 has 14 amino acids. With 1 base clipped from V and 12 bases from J, the junction kept 10 bases outside the gene matches. The germline V gene has CDR1 GTSNPN and CDR2 SVGIG (reference sequence). The CDR3 DNA follows: TGTGCCTGGAGTGGTAGCGGGAGTAATCGCCGGCAGTTCTTC. It encodes CAWSGSGSNRRQFF.

This clone was counted only a few times. Possible read error: a much larger clone is one base away. V usage is TRBV7-2 and J usage is TRBJ1-1; D gene unclear. Germline loops: CDR1 SGHTA, CDR2 FQGNSA. The CDR3 loop spans 14 amino acids. CDR3 amino acids: CASNPGRMNSEAFF. In nucleotides, the CDR3 is TGTGCCAGCAACCCGGGGAGGATGAACTCTGAAGCTTTCTTT.

Only a few counts were recorded for this clone. V is TRBV6-1 and J is TRBJ2-3; a possible D gene is TRBD1 (6 bases). V lost 1 base and J 8 bases, leaving 10 bases between the germline ends. This CDR3 has 13 residues. Germline assignment: CDR1 MNHNS and CDR2 SASEGT. The CDR3 here is CASSEGAGVTQYF. In nucleotides, the CDR3 is TGTGCCAGCAGTGAAGGGGCAGGGGTTACGCAGTATTTT.

Sample share makes this clone medium-sized (0.01 to 0.1%). V and J are TRBV6-2 or TRBV6-3 and TRBJ2-7; 7 nucleotides line up with TRBD1. This CDR3 has 14 amino acids. Germline V lookup: CDR1 MNHEY, CDR2 SVGEGT. Trimming took 6 bases from V and 2 from J; bases not matched to a gene: 7. The CDR3 sequence is CASSSRGTAYEQYF. For the CDR3, the DNA is TGTGCCAGCAGCAGTAGAGGGACAGCCTACGAGCAGTACTTC.

This clone was seen repeatedly, ten times or more. The chain has TRBV7-2 and TRBJ2-3, with D unresolved. This CDR3 contains 11 residues. Germline CDR1 is SGHTA and CDR2 is FQGNSA. Trimming pared 5 bases from V and 2 bases from J, leaving 2 bases between. The DNA for the CDR3 is TGTGCCAGCAGCAACACAGATACGCAGTATTTT. Residues: CASSNTDTQYF.

This clone appeared many times. V and J are TRBV7-3 and TRBJ2-7; the D gene is possibly TRBD2 (6 bases). Germline assignment: CDR1 SGHTA and CDR2 FQGTGA. CDR3 length equals 14 residues. Deletions cut 5 bases from V and 1 base from J, with 12 bases between. The CDR3 reads CASSPGLGSYEQYF. CDR3 sequence (DNA): TGTGCCAGCAGCCCGGGACTGGGTTCCTACGAGCAGTACTTC.

This clone has only a few counts. The chain joins TRBV4-2 to TRBJ2-2, with 8 bases identical to TRBD1. With 0 bases clipped from V and 7 bases from J, the junction kept 7 bases outside the gene matches. The CDR3 loop spans 16 amino acids. In germline, CDR1 is LGHNA, CDR2 YNFKEQ. Here the CDR3 DNA reads TGTGCCAGCAGCCAAGAAGGACAGGGTGGTCGCGGGGAGCTGTTTTTT. Its translation is CASSQEGQGGRGELFF.

The rearrangement uses TRBV11-1 and TRBJ2-2; 14 nucleotides match TRBD2. V dropped 4 bases and J dropped 3; count of bases not matched to a gene: 1. Germline assignment: CDR1 SGHAT and CDR2 FQDESV (reference sequence). The CDR3 has 16 amino acids. CDR3 coding DNA: TGTGCCAGCAGCTCGGGACTAGCGGGGGACACCGGGGAGCTGTTTTTT. Translating it yields CASSSGLAGDTGELFF.

The table lists this clone with many counts. V is TRBV4-2 and J is TRBJ1-1; possible D gene TRBD1, 6 bases. The CDR3 spans 17 residues. CDR1 and CDR2 from the germline V gene are LGHNA and YNFKEQ. V was shortened by 3 bases and J by 0 bases, with 17 bases between the two germline ends. The chain's CDR3 is CASSQIGRGALNTEAFF. The CDR3 nucleotides read TGTGCCAGCAGCCAGATTGGGAGGGGGGCCCTGAACACTGAAGCTTTCTTT.

The sample holds many counts of this clone. The CDR3 sequence: CASSQEGAPRPYEQYF. In nucleotides, the CDR3 is TGCGCCAGCAGCCAAGAGGGGGCGCCTCGACCCTACGAGCAGTACTTC. The chain couples TRBV4-3 to TRBJ2-7, with D possibly matching TRBD1 (6 bases). The CDR3 length is 16 residues. Per germline, CDR1 LGHNA and CDR2 YSLEER. Trimming pared 0 bases from V and 2 bases from J, leaving 14 bases between.

This clone has at least ten counts. The chain is built from TRBV10-1 and TRBJ2-4; D is ambiguous. The V end lost 0 bases, the J end lost 3 bases, and 9 bases lay between the germline ends. This CDR3 spans 15 amino acids. CDR1 is WNHNN, CDR2 SYGVQD, per germline (reference sequence). This CDR3 reads CASSESSSGKNIQYF. The CDR3 nucleotides read TGCGCCAGCAGTGAGTCGAGTTCAGGCAAAAACATTCAGTACTTC.